Only one count was recorded for the clone carrying this T cell receptor beta chain. With 60 Vbeta and 13 Jbeta primers, the PCR was carried out. TCRdb's copy holds only in-frame clones and misses some; the assay was immunoSEQ multiplex PCR. The sample has 75,000 to 80,000 clones; roughly 80% are singletons. This sample is drawn from a study of cytomegalovirus exposure and HLA in healthy donors. The CDR3 spans 17 residues. Germline lookup yields CDR1 MDHEN and CDR2 SYDVKM. The V gene end was trimmed by 1 base and the J gene end by 1 base; junction bases not matched to a gene: 8. The V and J genes are TRBV28 and TRBJ2-5, with 8 bases fitting TRBD1. The sequence was obtained from a male donor in good health and CMV-seronegative. The sample was PBMCs. The CDR3 region has the DNA TGTGCCAGCAGTTTATTTGCCGGGACAGGACCCCAAGAGACCCAGTACTTC. Residues: CASSLFAGTGPQETQYF.